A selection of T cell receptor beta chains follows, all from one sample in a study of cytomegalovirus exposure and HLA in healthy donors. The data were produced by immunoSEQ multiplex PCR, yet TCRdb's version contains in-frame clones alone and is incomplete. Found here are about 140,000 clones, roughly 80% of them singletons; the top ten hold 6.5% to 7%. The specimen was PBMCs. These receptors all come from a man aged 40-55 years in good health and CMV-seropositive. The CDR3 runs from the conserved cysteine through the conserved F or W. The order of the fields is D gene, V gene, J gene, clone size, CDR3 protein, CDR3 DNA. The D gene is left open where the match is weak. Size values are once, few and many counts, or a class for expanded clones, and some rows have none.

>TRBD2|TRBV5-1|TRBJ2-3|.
CASSILAGGTDTQYF
TGCGCCAGCAGCATCCTAGCGGGGGGCACAGATACGCAGTATTTT
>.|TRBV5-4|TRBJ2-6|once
CASSLSQRSGANVLTF
TGTGCCAGCAGCTTGTCCCAGAGGAGTGGGGCCAACGTCCTGACTTTC
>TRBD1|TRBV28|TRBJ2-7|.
CASSPTGLSSYEQYF
TGTGCCAGCAGTCCGACAGGGCTAAGCTCCTACGAGCAGTACTTC
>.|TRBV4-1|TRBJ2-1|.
CASSQERIEGPLSYNEQFF
TGCGCCAGCAGCCAAGAGCGGATTGAGGGTCCCCTTTCTTACAATGAGCAGTTCTTC
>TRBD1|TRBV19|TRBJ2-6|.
CASSPGTGEASGANVLTF
TGTGCCAGTAGTCCTGGGACAGGGGAGGCCTCTGGGGCCAACGTCCTGACTTTC
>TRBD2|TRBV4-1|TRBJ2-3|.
CASSPGTSGTDTQYF
TGCGCCAGCAGCCCAGGGACTAGCGGCACAGATACGCAGTATTTT
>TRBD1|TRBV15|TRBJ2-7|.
CATSRVQGVWEQYF
TGTGCCACCAGCAGAGTGCAGGGGGTCTGGGAGCAGTACTTC
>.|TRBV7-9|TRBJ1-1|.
CASSHAGEETEAFF
TGTGCCAGCAGCCACGCGGGGGAAGAAACTGAAGCTTTCTTT
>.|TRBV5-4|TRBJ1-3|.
CASSLGGQGISGNTIYF
TGTGCCAGCAGCTTGGGGGGGCAGGGAATCTCTGGAAACACCATATATTTT
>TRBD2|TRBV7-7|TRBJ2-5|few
CASSSAGTGGPVGTQYF
TGTGCTAGCAGCTCCGCCGGGACGGGAGGGCCGGTCGGGACCCAGTACTTC
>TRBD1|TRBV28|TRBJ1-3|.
CASSSRGRLGNTIYF
TGTGCCAGCAGTTCCAGGGGGCGGTTGGGAAACACCATATATTTT
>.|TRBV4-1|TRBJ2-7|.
CASSQGYGYYEQYF
TGCGCCAGCAGCCAAGGCTATGGTTACTACGAGCAGTACTTC
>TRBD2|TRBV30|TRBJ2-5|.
CAWSEGRAGGQETQYF
TGTGCCTGGAGCGAGGGAAGAGCGGGAGGTCAAGAGACCCAGTACTTC
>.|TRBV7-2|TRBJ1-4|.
CASSPTATNEKLFF
TGTGCCAGCAGCCCGACAGCAACTAATGAAAAACTGTTTTTT
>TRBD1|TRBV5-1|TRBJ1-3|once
CASSLVTGGNAGNTIYF
TGCGCCAGCAGCTTGGTTACAGGGGGCAATGCTGGAAACACCATATATTTT
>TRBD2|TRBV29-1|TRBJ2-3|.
CSTEYRTSGKNTDTQYF
TGCAGCACCGAATACCGGACTAGCGGGAAAAACACAGATACGCAGTATTTT
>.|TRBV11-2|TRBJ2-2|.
CASSPGRIAENTGELFF
TGTGCCAGCAGCCCGGGACGGATAGCGGAAAACACCGGGGAGCTGTTTTTT
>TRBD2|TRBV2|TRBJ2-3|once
CASRVAGADTQYF
TGTGCCAGCAGGGTAGCGGGAGCAGATACGCAGTATTTT
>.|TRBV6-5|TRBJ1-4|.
CASSSGNRVEKLFF
TGTGCCAGCAGTTCCGGCAACAGGGTTGAAAAACTGTTTTTT
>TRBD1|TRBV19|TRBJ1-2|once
CASSIVDRTYRRNYGYTF
TGTGCCAGTAGTATTGTGGACAGGACCTACCGTAGAAACTATGGCTACACCTTC
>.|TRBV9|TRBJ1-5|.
CASSVDGAANQPQHF
TGTGCCAGCAGCGTAGATGGGGCAGCTAATCAGCCCCAGCATTTT
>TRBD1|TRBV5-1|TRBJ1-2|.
CASSTTGTGDGYTF
TGCGCCAGCAGCACCACCGGGACAGGGGATGGCTACACCTTC
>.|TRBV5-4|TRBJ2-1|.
CASSERSSYNEQFF
TGTGCCAGCAGCGAACGGAGCTCCTACAATGAGCAGTTCTTC
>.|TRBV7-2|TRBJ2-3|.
CASSARFGDTQYF
TGTGCCAGCAGCGCTCGCTTCGGGGATACGCAGTATTTT
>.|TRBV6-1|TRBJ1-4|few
CASGYEGGLREKLFF
TGTGCCAGCGGGTACGAGGGAGGCCTCAGGGAAAAACTGTTTTTT
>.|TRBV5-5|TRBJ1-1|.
CASRPQGQNTEAFF
TGTGCCAGCAGGCCCCAAGGACAGAACACTGAAGCTTTCTTT
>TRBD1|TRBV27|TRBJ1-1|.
CASSRPDRTTEAFF
TGTGCCAGCAGTCGGCCGGACAGGACCACTGAAGCTTTCTTT
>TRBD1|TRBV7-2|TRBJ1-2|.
CASRSDRASYGYTF
TGTGCCAGCAGGTCGGACAGGGCGAGCTATGGCTACACCTTC
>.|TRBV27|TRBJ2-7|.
CASSSISRSYEQYF
TGTGCCAGCAGTTCGATATCACGGTCCTACGAGCAGTACTTC
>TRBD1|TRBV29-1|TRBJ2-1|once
CSVEATGTGYVEQFF
TGCAGCGTTGAAGCGACCGGGACAGGGTATGTAGAGCAGTTCTTC
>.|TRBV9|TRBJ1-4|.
CASSPDHKKLFF
TGTGCCAGCAGCCCTGATCACAAAAAACTGTTTTTT
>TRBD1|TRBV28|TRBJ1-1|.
CASGTVPNTEAFF
TGTGCCAGTGGGACAGTTCCGAACACTGAAGCTTTCTTT
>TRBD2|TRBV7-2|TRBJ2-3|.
CASSWTSVSTDTQYF
TGTGCCAGCAGCTGGACTAGCGTTAGCACAGATACGCAGTATTTT
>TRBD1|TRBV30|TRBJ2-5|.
CAVSPTGGFETQYF
TGTGCCGTATCGCCGACAGGGGGTTTTGAGACCCAGTACTTC
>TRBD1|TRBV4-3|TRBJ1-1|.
CASSPDRGDLPAFF
TGCGCCAGCAGCCCCGACAGGGGGGACTTACCGGCTTTCTTT
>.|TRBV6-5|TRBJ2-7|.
CASSPTEIPYEQYF
TGTGCCAGCAGCCCGACAGAGATCCCCTACGAGCAGTACTTC
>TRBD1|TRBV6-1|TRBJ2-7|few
CASAPGQGYEQYF
TGTGCCAGCGCGCCGGGACAGGGCTACGAGCAGTACTTC
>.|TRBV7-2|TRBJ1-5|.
CASSYRGGNQPQHF
TGTGCCAGCAGCTATCGGGGTGGCAATCAGCCCCAGCATTTT
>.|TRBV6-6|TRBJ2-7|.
CASSYRDTHEQYF
TGTGCCAGCAGTTACCGAGACACCCACGAGCAGTACTTC
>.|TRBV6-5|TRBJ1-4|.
CASRLQGTNEKLFF
TGTGCCAGCAGACTTCAGGGAACTAATGAAAAACTGTTTTTT
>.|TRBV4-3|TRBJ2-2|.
CASSQDYSPGVTGELFF
TGCGCCAGCAGCCAAGATTATTCGCCAGGGGTCACCGGGGAGCTGTTTTTT
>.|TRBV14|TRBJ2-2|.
CASSQGGRGHTGELFF
TGTGCCAGCAGCCAAGGAGGCAGGGGACACACCGGGGAGCTGTTTTTT
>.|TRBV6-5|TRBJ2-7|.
CASSYEVLPYEQYF
TGTGCCAGCAGTTACGAGGTCCTACCCTACGAGCAGTACTTC
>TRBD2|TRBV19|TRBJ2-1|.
CASSRRETYNEQFF
TGTGCCAGTAGTAGGCGGGAGACCTACAATGAGCAGTTCTTC
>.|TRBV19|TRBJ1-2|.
CASSIIGVGGYTF
TGTGCCAGTAGTATTATAGGGGTTGGTGGCTACACCTTC
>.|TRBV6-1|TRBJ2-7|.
CASSLRPHRDYEQYF
TGTGCCAGCAGTCTAAGACCCCACAGGGACTACGAGCAGTACTTC
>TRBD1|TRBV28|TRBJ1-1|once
CASRQTPRGSGAFF
TGTGCCAGCAGGCAAACGCCCAGGGGGTCAGGCGCTTTCTTT
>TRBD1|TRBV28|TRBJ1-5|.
CASGTGMDQPQHF
TGTGCCAGCGGGACAGGAATGGATCAGCCCCAGCATTTT
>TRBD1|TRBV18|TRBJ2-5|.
CASSLDRYQETQYF
TGTGCCAGCTCACTGGACAGGTACCAAGAGACCCAGTACTTC
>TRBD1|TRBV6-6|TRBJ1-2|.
CASSNRQGSYTF
TGTGCCAGCAGTAACCGACAGGGAAGCTACACCTTC
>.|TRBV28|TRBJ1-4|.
CASTPGGVGNEKLFF
TGTGCCAGCACCCCCGGAGGAGTCGGGAATGAAAAACTGTTTTTT
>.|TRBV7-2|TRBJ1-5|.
CASSSQTGSGQPQHF
TGTGCCAGCAGCTCACAGACAGGATCGGGTCAGCCCCAGCATTTT
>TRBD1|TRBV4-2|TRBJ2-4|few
CASSQAGTGGLAKNIQYF
TGTGCCAGCAGCCAAGCCGGGACAGGGGGACTAGCCAAAAACATTCAGTACTTC
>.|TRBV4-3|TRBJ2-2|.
CASSQGTYTGELFF
TGCGCCAGCAGCCAAGGGACATACACCGGGGAGCTGTTTTTT
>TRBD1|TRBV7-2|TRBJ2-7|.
CASSTGQGPYEQYF
TGTGCCAGCAGCACGGGACAGGGGCCCTACGAGCAGTACTTC
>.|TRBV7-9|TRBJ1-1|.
CASSLESSSTEAFF
TGTGCCAGCAGCTTAGAGTCGAGTAGCACTGAAGCTTTCTTT